This TCR beta chain originates from a study of molecular identifiers for immune sequencing clone quantification. TCRdb re-derived calls from the PCR reads in MiXCR, one entry per CDR3 protein. The table has about 320,000 distinct CDR3 sequences, about a fifth seen once. This clonotype has a handful of counts. Germline-derived CDR1 and CDR2 are MNHEY and SVGAGI. V was pared by 0 bases and J by 7 bases, with 5 bases of the junction left unmatched. CDR3 length equals 16 residues. The chain employs TRBV6-5 and TRBJ2-1, with TRBD1 identical over 11 bases. Sequenced material: naive CD8+ T cells from blood, with Jurkat cell RNA spiked in. Indicated subset: FACS-sorted CD8+CD4-CCR7+CD45RA+ naive T cells. The TCR originated in a human donor in good health. Some libraries in this study had Jurkat cell RNA spiked in. The CDR3 nucleotides are TGTGCCAGCAGTTACTCAGGACAGGGGGCTAGGAATGAGCAGTTCTTC. Protein: CASSYSGQGARNEQFF.